This T cell receptor (beta chain) was observed in a study of T-cell reconstitution after alpha-beta-depleted transplantation in children. The TCRbeta library was prepared with unique molecular identifiers. One entry per CDR3 protein results from TCRdb running MiXCR on the PCR reads. This table has roughly 90,000 distinct CDR3 sequences, 9.5% to 15% appearing once. The CDR3 has 14 amino acids. Germline values: CDR1 LGHNA, CDR2 YSLEER. Deletions cut 2 bases from V and 6 bases from J, with 12 bases between. This specimen was PBMCs from the stem cell graft donor, taken from the stem cell graft. V is TRBV4-3 and J is TRBJ2-3; D remains ambiguous. The sequence was collected from a human donor who donated a stem cell graft to a child with inherited bone marrow failure. CDR3 nucleotides: TGCGCCAGCAGCCAACACAGAAAAGCTGATACGCAGTATTTT. This gives the protein CASSQHRKADTQYF.